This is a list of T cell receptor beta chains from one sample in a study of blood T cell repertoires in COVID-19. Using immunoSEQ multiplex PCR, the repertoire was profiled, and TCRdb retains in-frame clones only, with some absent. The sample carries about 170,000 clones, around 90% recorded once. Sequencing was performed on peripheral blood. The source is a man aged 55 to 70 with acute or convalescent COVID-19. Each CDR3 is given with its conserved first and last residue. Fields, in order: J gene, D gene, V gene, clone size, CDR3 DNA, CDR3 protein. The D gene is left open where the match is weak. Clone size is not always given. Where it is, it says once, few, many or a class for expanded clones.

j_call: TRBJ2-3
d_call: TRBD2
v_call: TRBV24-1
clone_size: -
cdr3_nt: TGTGCCACCAGTGAAACTAGCGGAAGCACAGATACGCAGTATTTT
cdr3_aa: CATSETSGSTDTQYF

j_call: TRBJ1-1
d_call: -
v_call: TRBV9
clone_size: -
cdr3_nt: TGTGCCAGCAGCGTAGGAACAGGGAGGGCCACTGAAGCTTTCTTT
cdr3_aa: CASSVGTGRATEAFF

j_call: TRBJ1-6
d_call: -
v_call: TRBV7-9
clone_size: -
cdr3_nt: TGTGCCAGCAGCAAACAGGGAGACCATTCACCCCTCCACTTT
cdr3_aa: CASSKQGDHSPLHF

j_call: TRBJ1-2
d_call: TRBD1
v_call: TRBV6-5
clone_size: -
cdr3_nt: TGTGCCAGCAGTCCCGATGGGACAGCCTATGGCTACACCTTC
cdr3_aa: CASSPDGTAYGYTF

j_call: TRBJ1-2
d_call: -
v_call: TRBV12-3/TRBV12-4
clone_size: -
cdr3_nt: TGTGCCAGCAGTGATTTGACCGGGGGAGGCTACACCTTC
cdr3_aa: CASSDLTGGGYTF

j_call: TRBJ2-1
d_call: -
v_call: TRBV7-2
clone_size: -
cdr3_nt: TGTGCCAGCAACGTGGGGGGCTCCTACAATGAGCAGTTCTTC
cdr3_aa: CASNVGGSYNEQFF

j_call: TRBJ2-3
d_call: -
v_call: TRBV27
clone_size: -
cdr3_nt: TGTGCCAGCAGTTCAGGGGGGGATACGCAGTATTTT
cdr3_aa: CASSSGGDTQYF

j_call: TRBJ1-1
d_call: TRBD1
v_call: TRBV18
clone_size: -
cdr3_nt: TGTGCCAGCTCACCAATCTTCACCGGGACAGGGGAAGGGCGCACTGAAGCTTTCTTT
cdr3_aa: CASSPIFTGTGEGRTEAFF

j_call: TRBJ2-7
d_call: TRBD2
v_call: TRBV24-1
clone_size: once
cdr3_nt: TGTGCCACCAGTGAGAGCGGGACCAACGAGCAGTACTTC
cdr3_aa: CATSESGTNEQYF

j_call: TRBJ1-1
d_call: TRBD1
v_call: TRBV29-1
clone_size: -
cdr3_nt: TGCAGCGTCCAAAAGGGACAGGGTGACACTGAAGCTTTCTTT
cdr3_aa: CSVQKGQGDTEAFF

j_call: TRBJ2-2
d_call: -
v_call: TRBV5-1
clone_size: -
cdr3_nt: TGCGCCAGCAGCTTACGACTGACTACGAACACCGGGGAGCTGTTTTTT
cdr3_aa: CASSLRLTTNTGELFF

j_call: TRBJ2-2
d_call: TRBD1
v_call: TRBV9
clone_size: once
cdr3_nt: TGTGCCAGCAGCGTAGAGGGCAGGGGGTCCGGGGAGCTGTTTTTT
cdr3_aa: CASSVEGRGSGELFF

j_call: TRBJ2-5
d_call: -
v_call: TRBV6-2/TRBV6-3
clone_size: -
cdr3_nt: TGTGCCAGCAGCCCTGGACAGTCCCCGGAGACCCAGTACTTC
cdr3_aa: CASSPGQSPETQYF

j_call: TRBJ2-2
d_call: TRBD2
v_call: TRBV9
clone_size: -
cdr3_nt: TGTGCCAGCAGCCCCACTAGCGGGGGCCCGAACACCGGGGAGCTGTTTTTT
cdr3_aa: CASSPTSGGPNTGELFF

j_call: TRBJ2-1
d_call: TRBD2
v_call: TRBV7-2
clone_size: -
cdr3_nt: TGTGCCAGCAGCGGCCGGACTAGCCCCTACAATGAGCAGTTCTTC
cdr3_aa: CASSGRTSPYNEQFF

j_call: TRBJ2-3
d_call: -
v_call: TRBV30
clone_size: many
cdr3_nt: TGTGCCTGGAGTGTAGCACTAGTTGAAACAGATACGCAGTATTTT
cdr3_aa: CAWSVALVETDTQYF

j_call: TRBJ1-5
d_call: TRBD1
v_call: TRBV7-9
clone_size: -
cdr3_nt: TGTGCCAGCAGCCGGACAGGGCATCAGCCCCAGCATTTT
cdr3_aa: CASSRTGHQPQHF

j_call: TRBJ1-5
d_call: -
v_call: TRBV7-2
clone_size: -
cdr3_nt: TGTGCCAGCAGCTTGAGGGGGACCAGCAATCAGCCCCAGCATTTT
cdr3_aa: CASSLRGTSNQPQHF

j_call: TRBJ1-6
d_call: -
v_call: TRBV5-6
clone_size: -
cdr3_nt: TGTGCCAGCAGCTTGCCGCAAGGGGGTTCACCCCTCCACTTT
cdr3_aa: CASSLPQGGSPLHF

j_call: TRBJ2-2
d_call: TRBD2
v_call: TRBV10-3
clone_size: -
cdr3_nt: TGTGCCATCAAACGTAGCGGGGGTGGCGGGGAGCTGTTTTTT
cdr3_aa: CAIKRSGGGGELFF

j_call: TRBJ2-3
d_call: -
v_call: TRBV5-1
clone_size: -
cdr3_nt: TGCGCCAGCAAGGAGGCAGATACGCAGTATTTT
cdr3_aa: CASKEADTQYF

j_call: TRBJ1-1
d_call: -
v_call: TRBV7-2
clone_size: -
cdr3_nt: TGTGCCAGCAGCTCATTCGGGGGAACTGAAGCTTTCTTT
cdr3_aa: CASSSFGGTEAFF

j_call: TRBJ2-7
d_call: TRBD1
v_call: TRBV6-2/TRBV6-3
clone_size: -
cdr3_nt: TGTGCCAGCAGCCTTGACAGGGGGTTGACCCGCGGGTCCTACGAGCAGTACTTC
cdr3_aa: CASSLDRGLTRGSYEQYF

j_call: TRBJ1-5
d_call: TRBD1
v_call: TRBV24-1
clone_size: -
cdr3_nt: TGTGCCACCAGTGATCCGGGACAGGGAAATCAGCCCCAGCATTTT
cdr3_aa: CATSDPGQGNQPQHF

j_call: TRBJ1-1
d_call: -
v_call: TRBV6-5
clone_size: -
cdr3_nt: TGTGCCAGCAGCCGAGGCGGAACAGGGCCTAATGAAGCTTTCTTT
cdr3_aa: CASSRGGTGPNEAFF

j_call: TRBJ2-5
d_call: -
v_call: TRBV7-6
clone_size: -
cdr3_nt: TGTGCCAGCAGCTTAGGGCAGACCCAGTACTTC
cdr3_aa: CASSLGQTQYF

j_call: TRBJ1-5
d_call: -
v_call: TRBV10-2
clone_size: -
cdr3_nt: TGCGCCAGCACCAGCCCCGGGACACTACCCCGCCCCGGCGAGACCATCCTGCAGCCCCAGCATTTT
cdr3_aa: CASTSPGTLPRPGETILQPQHF

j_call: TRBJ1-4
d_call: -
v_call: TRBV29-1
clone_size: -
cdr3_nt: TGCAGCGTTGTGAGTCAAGTTAATGAAAAACTGTTTTTT
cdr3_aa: CSVVSQVNEKLFF

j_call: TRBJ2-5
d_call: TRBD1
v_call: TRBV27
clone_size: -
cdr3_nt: TGTGCCAGCAGTTTGGGGTGGGGGGGGACAGGGCTGGAGACCCAGTACTTC
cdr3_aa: CASSLGWGGTGLETQYF

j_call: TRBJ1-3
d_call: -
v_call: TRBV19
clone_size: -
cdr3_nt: TGTGCCAGTAGCTTCCTCTCGGACACCATATATTTT
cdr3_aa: CASSFLSDTIYF

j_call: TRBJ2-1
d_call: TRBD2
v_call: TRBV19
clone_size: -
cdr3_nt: TGTGCCAGTAGTATAAGCGGGACCTACAATGAGCAGTTCTTC
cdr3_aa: CASSISGTYNEQFF

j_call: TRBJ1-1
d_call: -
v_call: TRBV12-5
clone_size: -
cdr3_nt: TGTGCTAGTGGCCCAGAGAACACTGAAGCTTTCTTT
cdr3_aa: CASGPENTEAFF

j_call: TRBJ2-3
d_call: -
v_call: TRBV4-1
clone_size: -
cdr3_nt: TGCGCCAGCAGCCAAGATTTAATGCAGGGGAGCACAGATACGCAGTATTTT
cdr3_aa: CASSQDLMQGSTDTQYF

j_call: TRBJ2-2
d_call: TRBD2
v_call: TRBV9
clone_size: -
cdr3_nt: TGTGCCAGCAGCGTAGGATCCCTAGCGGGGGGCCGGGGGGAGCTGTTTTTT
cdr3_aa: CASSVGSLAGGRGELFF

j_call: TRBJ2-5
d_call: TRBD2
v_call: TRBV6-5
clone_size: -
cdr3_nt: TGTGCCAGCAGTTATCGCGGGACTAGCGGGAGGGAGACCCAGTACTTC
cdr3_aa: CASSYRGTSGRETQYF

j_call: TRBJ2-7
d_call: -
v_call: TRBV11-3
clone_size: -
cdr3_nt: TGTGCCAGCAGCTTAAATCTTGGGGGGTATAGGTACGAGCAGTACTTC
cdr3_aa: CASSLNLGGYRYEQYF

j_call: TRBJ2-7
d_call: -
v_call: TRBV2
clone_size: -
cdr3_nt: TGTGCCAGCAGCGACGGAGGGTGGGAGCAGTACTTC
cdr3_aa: CASSDGGWEQYF

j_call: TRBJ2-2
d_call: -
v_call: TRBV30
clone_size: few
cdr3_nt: TGTGCCTGGAGCCGATTGACAGGCCTCGGGGAGCTGTTTTTT
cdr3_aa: CAWSRLTGLGELFF

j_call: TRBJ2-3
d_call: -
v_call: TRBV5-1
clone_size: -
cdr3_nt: TGCGCCAGCAGCGTGGGGACTAGCACAGATACGCAGTATTTT
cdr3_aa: CASSVGTSTDTQYF

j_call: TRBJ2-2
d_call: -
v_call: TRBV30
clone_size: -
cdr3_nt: TGTGCCTGGAGTGTGAGTAGCGGGGAGCTGTTTTTT
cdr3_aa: CAWSVSSGELFF

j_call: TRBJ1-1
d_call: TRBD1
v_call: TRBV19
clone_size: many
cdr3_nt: TGTGCCAGTAGTATCGCAGGGGGCTCGGACACTGAAGCTTTCTTT
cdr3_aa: CASSIAGGSDTEAFF

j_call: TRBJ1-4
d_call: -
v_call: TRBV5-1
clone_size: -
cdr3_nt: TGCGCCAGCAGCTTGTATCGGACTGTGGGTAATGAAAAACTGTTTTTT
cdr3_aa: CASSLYRTVGNEKLFF

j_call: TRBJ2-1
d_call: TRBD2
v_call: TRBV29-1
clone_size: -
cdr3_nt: TGCATACAAGATTTAGCGGGTCCACCTAGCAATGAGCAGTTCTTC
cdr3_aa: CIQDLAGPPSNEQFF

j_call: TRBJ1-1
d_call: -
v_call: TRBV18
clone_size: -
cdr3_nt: TGTGCCAGCTCACCTGACCTCGCCGGGTCAAACACTGAAGCTTTCTTT
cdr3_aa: CASSPDLAGSNTEAFF

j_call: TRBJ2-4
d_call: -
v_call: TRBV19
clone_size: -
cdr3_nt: TGTGCCAGTAGTGGACAGCCGAGTGCCAAAAACATTCAGTACTTC
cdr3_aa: CASSGQPSAKNIQYF

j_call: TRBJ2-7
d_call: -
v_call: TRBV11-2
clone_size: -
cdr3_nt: TGTGCCAGCGGGGAGGGGGGGCTTTTCGAGCAGTACTTC
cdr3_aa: CASGEGGLFEQYF

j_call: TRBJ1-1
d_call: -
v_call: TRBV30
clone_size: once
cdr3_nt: TGTGCCTGGAGCGCGGACAGAAATGAAGCTTTCTTT
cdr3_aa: CAWSADRNEAFF

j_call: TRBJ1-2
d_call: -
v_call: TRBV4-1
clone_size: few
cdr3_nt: TGCGCCAGCAGCCAAGATACAGGACAGATCTATGGCTACACCTTC
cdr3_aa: CASSQDTGQIYGYTF

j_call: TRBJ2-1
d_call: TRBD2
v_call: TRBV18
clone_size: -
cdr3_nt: TGTGCCAGCTCACCACCTATCGGGCTAGCGGGAGACAATGAGCAGTTCTTC
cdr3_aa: CASSPPIGLAGDNEQFF

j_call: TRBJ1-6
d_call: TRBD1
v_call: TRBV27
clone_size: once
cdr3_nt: TGTGCCAGCAGAGCAACCGACAGGGGGCTGGGTTCACCCCTCCACTTT
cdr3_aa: CASRATDRGLGSPLHF